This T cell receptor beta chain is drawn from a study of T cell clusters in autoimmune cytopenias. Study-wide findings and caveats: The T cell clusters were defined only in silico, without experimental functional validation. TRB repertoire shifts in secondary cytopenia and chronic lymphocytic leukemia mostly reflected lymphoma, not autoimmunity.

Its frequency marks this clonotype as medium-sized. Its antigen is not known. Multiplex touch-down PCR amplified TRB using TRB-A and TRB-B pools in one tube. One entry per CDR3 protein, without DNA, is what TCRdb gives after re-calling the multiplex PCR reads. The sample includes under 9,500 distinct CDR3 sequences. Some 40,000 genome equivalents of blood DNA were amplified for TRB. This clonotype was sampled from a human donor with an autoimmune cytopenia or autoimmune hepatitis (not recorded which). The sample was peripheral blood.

CDR3 in amino acids: CASSKQNTGELFF. The chain couples TRBV6-6 to TRBJ2-2. The CDR3 loop spans 13 amino acids. In germline, CDR1 is MNHNY, CDR2 SVGAGI (reference sequence).